This entry is about one TCR beta chain. The data belong to a study of blood T cell repertoires in COVID-19. As for the study in general: COVID-19 samples, acute and convalescent, were from the United States, Italy and Spain. In each case, the material was cDNA or gDNA derived from T cells, B-cell-depleted T cells, or PBMCs.

Original data processing: Estimation of nucleated cell counts was performed using reference gene primer amplification. This table comes from immunoSEQ multiplex PCR, and its TCRdb copy is limited to in-frame clones, with some not included. That table furnishes V, J and clone size, whereas the DNA furnished D and trimming. The table has approximately 53,000 clones, roughly nine tenths seen once. This TCR came from a human donor in a cohort sampled during active COVID-19. The specimen was peripheral blood.

The CDR3 protein is CASSRNRNRGQNYGYTF. For the CDR3, the DNA is TGTGCCAGCAGCCGAAACCGGAACAGGGGGCAGAACTATGGCTACACCTTC. The rearrangement uses TRBV4-2 and TRBJ1-2; 9 bases fit TRBD1. The V gene end was trimmed by 4 bases and the J gene end by 2 bases; junction bases not matched to a gene: 11. The CDR3 contains 17 residues. Germline V gives CDR1 LGHNA, CDR2 YNFKEQ.